This record looks at one T cell receptor (beta chain) sequence and its context. Its recognized antigen is unknown. Base quality data are lacking; no much larger clone is found one base away. Collaborating institutions collected whole blood in K2EDTA tubes following their own protocols. For TCRbeta analysis, collaborators shipped samples in one of three forms: frozen whole blood, isolated PBMCs, or DNA extracted from either of those sample types. TCRbeta CDR3 regions were amplified from genomic DNA using the immunoSEQ Assay, a bias-controlled multiplex PCR. As for the original processing: Nucleated cell counts per sample were estimated from amplification of reference gene primers within the assay. Sequence reads were collapsed and filtered to measure the absolute abundance of every unique TCRbeta CDR3 rearrangement. For each sample, productive Simpson clonality was calculated as the square root of Simpson's diversity index across productive rearrangements. In TCRdb, the immuneACCESS table is reduced to in-frame sequences with V and J assigned. These tables do not hold every clone; where another copy was compared, an unresolved V gene accounts for under half, and the others remain unexplained. V and J calls and clone size are as listed in that table; D and trimming were resolved from the DNA. Recorded for this sample are around 250,000 clones; just under 85% of them occurred a single time. The leading ten clones occupy under 2% of the sample.

CDR1 SGHTA and CDR2 FQGNSA were looked up in the germline V gene. After removal of 6 bases from V and 2 bases from J, the junction retains 9 bases not matched to a gene. The CDR3 sequence holds 15 residues, the cysteine and phenylalanine included. CDR3 DNA only is kept here, 45 bases in frame from base 1. This sample is drawn from a study of blood T cell repertoires in COVID-19 (dated by TCRdb to about 2020). A note on the overall study: The collaborator samples originated in the United States, Italy and Spain and spanned the acute and convalescent phases of COVID-19. The material from the prospective study consisted of cDNA or gDNA derived from T cells, B-cell-depleted T cells, or PBMCs. The dataset comprised deeply sampled blood TCRbeta repertoires from subjects exposed to, actively infected with, or recovered from COVID-19. The repertoires were released in a freely available public database meant as a resource for research on the immune response to SARS-CoV-2. The samples were drawn from the first 160 participants of the ongoing ImmuneRACE study and from roughly 1,300 subjects provided by 6 global collaborators. Sample metadata almost always included a de-identified subject ID, COVID-19 status, age in years and sex. Where available, HLA class I and class II types were taken from metadata supplied by the sample provider and were not determined by assay-based typing. Paper-wide results and their limitations: How much clinical and demographic metadata was included differed by source and by participant, and the metadata was provided uncurated.

The chain was built from TRBV7-2 and TRBJ1-1; TRBD1 aligns with 7 central bases. The sequencing input was peripheral blood. The receptor was derived from a woman of 80 years or more with acute or convalescent COVID-19. The nucleotide sequence is given as TGTGCCAGCAGGGCCGGGACAGACAGAAACACTGAAGCTTTCTTT. This yields the protein CASRAGTDRNTEAFF. The full variable domain, completed from the reference TRBV7-2 and TRBJ1-1 proteins outside the CDR3, reads GAGVSQSPSNKVTEKGKDVELRCDPISGHTALYWYRQSLGQGLEFLIYFQGNSAPDKSGLPSDRFSAERTGGSVSTLTIQRTQQEDSAVYLCASRAGTDRNTEAFFGQGTRLTVV.